This T cell receptor (beta chain) was observed in a study of response to subunit inactivated influenza vaccine (dated by TCRdb to the late 2010s). The study in broad terms: To follow how T cells responded to a trivalent subunit inactivated influenza vaccine, the researchers relied on deep quantitative profiling of the T cell receptor repertoire.

The CDR3 measures 15 amino acids from cysteine to phenylalanine. Only the CDR3 DNA stays, 45 bases, in frame from base 1. CDR1 is given as LNHNV and CDR2 as YYDKDF, both from the germline V gene (reference sequence). Germline trimming: 1 base from V, 8 bases from J; junction bases outside gene matches: 5. The library relied on RT-PCR. Reads for this sample came from an Illumina HiSeq 2500. TCRdb cleaned the public reads at Q25 with fastp, built clones with MiXCR and kept in-frame beta chains. For every CDR3 protein sequence, its rows merge into one entry that carries the most common genes and DNA. The sample table records some 600,000 distinct CDR3 sequences; around 15% of these occur just once. The ten largest clones take up less than 9% of the sample. On this clonotype: What this receptor recognizes is not known. The record has no base qualities; no much larger clone is one base away.

Beyond this particular receptor, the publication reports: According to the authors, only a limited number of new T cells may be recruited by each seasonal influenza vaccination.

The rearranged segments are TRBV15 and TRBJ1-6, with 7 middle bases fitting TRBD1. The sample consisted of PBMCs from blood, taken approximately 15 days before vaccination. The TCR comes from a man in his forties or fifties who received an inactivated influenza vaccine. Donor details come from another sample of the same person, matched by shared clones. This receptor has the CDR3 CATSRGRQGDSPLHF. The bases read TGTGCCACCAGCAGAGGTCGGCAGGGGGATTCACCCCTCCACTTT.